These T cell receptor beta chains were read from a single sample in a study of T cells in Graves' hyperthyroidism and ophthalmopathy. TCRdb used MiXCR to reprocess the multiplex PCR reads, holding one entry per CDR3 protein. The repertoire holds more than 350,000 distinct CDR3 sequences, with about 14% as singletons. Sequenced input: blood. All receptors come from a woman aged 25 to 45 with Graves' ophthalmopathy. Each CDR3 is given with its conserved first and last residue. Fields, in order: V gene, J gene, CDR3 protein.

>TRBV7-2|TRBJ1-2
CASSLSLRGGYTF
>TRBV10-3|TRBJ1-2
CAISESSVYGYTF
>TRBV10-2|TRBJ1-4
CASSVAQEKLFF
>TRBV12-3/TRBV12-4|TRBJ1-1
CASSKGQGKNTEAFF
>TRBV7-2|TRBJ1-2
CASSLGEANYGYTF
>TRBV3-1|TRBJ1-2
CASSQDSLGTGDYTF
>TRBV6-5|TRBJ2-7
CASSYSRLTLSYEQYF
>TRBV20-1|TRBJ2-1
CSARVPVGGDNEQFF
>TRBV24-1|TRBJ2-5
CATSDYGVETQYF
>TRBV2|TRBJ1-2
CASSDDRVTNYGYTF